A single T cell receptor beta chain is shown here with its context. The data derive from a study of T cell changes during pregnancy in multiple sclerosis. The CDR3 spans 16 residues. Per the germline V gene, CDR1 is SGHRS and CDR2 is YFSETQ. V lost 4 bases to trimming and J lost 1 base; unmatched junction nucleotides: 9. The protocol was immunoSEQ multiplex PCR, while the TCRdb copy is restricted to in-frame clones and leaves out a portion. The data hold 70,000 or so clones, with around nine tenths observed a single time. This chain links TRBV5-1 with TRBJ2-5; 8 positions match TRBD2. The receptor's source is a female donor with multiple sclerosis, enrolled in a pregnancy study. Here the sequenced sample was CD4+ T cells from peripheral blood mononuclear cells, taken before pregnancy. The CDR3 protein is CASSPRSGAAQETQYF. The CDR3 DNA sequence: TGCGCCAGCAGCCCACGTAGCGGGGCGGCCCAAGAGACCCAGTACTTC.